A selection of T cell receptor beta chains follows, all from one sample in a study of cytomegalovirus exposure and HLA in healthy donors. This table comes from immunoSEQ multiplex PCR, and its TCRdb copy is limited to in-frame clones, with some not included. The sample comprises 180,000 or so clones, just under 80% of which are singletons, and 1.9% rests with the top ten. The sample consisted of PBMCs. The source is a young woman in good health and CMV-seronegative. The CDR3 runs from the conserved cysteine through the conserved F or W. Each record gives: V gene, clone size, D gene, J gene, CDR3 DNA, CDR3 protein. A D gene is named only where the DNA matches it firmly. Not every row has a clone size; where given, it reads once, few, many or a size class.

TRBV18	.	.	TRBJ1-4	TGTGCCAGCTCCCCCGACCCGGACAGTCGCTTTCGCGAAAAACTGTTTTTT	CASSPDPDSRFREKLFF
TRBV18	.	TRBD1	TRBJ2-7	TGTGCCAGCTCACAGGACAGGGCCTCCTACGAGCAGTACTTC	CASSQDRASYEQYF
TRBV29-1	.	.	TRBJ1-2	TGCAGCGTTGAGCGGTCGTCTGGCTACACCTTC	CSVERSSGYTF
TRBV10-2	once	TRBD2	TRBJ2-3	TGCGCCAGCAGTGTAGCGGGGAGCACAGATACGCAGTATTTT	CASSVAGSTDTQYF
TRBV6-5	.	.	TRBJ2-2	TGTGCCAGCAGTTACCGCCCGGGGGAGCTGTTTTTT	CASSYRPGELFF
TRBV28	.	.	TRBJ2-3	TGTGCCAGCAGTTTAACGGGGGGCCCTAGCACAGATACGCAGTATTTT	CASSLTGGPSTDTQYF
TRBV6-1	few	.	TRBJ1-1	TGTGCCAGCAGTGAAAACCCAGGGAAGAACACTGAAGCTTTCTTT	CASSENPGKNTEAFF
TRBV2	.	TRBD2	TRBJ2-5	TGTGCCAGCCGGAGGCGGGGGGGCATGGAGACCCAGTACTTC	CASRRRGGMETQYF
TRBV6-5	.	.	TRBJ1-6	TGTGCCAGCAGTTACACCCCACTCAATTCACCCCTCCACTTT	CASSYTPLNSPLHF
TRBV5-1	.	.	TRBJ1-4	TGCGCCAGCAGCTTGGCCGCCAGGGCCACCGCAACTAATGAAAAACTGTTTTTT	CASSLAARATATNEKLFF